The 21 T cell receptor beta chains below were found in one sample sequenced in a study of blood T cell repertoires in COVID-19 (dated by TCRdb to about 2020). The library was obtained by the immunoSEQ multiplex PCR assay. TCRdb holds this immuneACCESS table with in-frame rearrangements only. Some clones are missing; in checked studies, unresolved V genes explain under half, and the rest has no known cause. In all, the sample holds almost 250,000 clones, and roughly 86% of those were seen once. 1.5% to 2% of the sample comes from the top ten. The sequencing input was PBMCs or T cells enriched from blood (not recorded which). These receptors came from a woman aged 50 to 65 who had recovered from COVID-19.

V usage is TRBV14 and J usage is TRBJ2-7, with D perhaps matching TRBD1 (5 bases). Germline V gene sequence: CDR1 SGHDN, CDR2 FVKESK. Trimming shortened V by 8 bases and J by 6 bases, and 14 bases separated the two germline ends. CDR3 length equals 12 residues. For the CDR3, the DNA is TGTGCCAGCGGACACGCTCCTTTCGAGCAGTACTTC. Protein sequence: CASGHAPFEQYF. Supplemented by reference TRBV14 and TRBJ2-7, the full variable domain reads EAGVTQFPSHSVIEKGQTVTLRCDPISGHDNLYWYRRVMGKEIKFLLHFVKESKQDESGMPNNRFLAERTGGTYSTLKVQPAELEDSGVYFCASGHAPFEQYFGPGTRLTVT.

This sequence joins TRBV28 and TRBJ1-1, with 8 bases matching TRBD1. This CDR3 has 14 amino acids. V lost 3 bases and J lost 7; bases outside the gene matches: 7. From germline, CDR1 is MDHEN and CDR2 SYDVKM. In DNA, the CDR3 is TGTGCCAGCAGTTTCCGGACAGGGCCGAGTGAAGCTTTCTTT. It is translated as CASSFRTGPSEAFF. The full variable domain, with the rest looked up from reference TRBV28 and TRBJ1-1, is DVKVTQSSRYLVKRTGEKVFLECVQDMDHENMFWYRQDPGLGLRLIYFSYDVKMKEKGDIPEGYSVSREKKERFSLILESASTNQTSMYLCASSFRTGPSEAFFGQGTRLTVV.

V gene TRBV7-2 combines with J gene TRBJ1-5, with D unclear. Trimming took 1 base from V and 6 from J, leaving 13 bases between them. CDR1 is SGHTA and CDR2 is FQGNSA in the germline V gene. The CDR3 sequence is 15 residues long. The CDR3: CASSLGALEGQPQHF. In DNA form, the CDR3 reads TGTGCCAGCAGCTTAGGAGCTCTCGAGGGTCAGCCCCAGCATTTT. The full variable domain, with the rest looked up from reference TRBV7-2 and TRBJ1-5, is GAGVSQSPSNKVTEKGKDVELRCDPISGHTALYWYRQSLGQGLEFLIYFQGNSAPDKSGLPSDRFSAERTGGSVSTLTIQRTQQEDSAVYLCASSLGALEGQPQHFGDGTRLSIL.

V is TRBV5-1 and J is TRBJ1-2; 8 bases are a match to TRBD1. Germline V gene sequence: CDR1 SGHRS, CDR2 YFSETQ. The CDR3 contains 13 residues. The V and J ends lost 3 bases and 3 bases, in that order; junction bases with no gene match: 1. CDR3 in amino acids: CASSSTGDYGYTF. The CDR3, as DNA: TGCGCCAGCAGCTCGACAGGGGACTATGGCTACACCTTC.

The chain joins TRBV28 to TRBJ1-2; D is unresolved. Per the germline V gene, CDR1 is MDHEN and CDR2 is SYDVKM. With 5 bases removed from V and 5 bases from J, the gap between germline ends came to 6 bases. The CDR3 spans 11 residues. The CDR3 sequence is CASSGLYGYTF. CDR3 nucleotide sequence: TGTGCCAGCAGTGGACTGTATGGCTACACCTTC.

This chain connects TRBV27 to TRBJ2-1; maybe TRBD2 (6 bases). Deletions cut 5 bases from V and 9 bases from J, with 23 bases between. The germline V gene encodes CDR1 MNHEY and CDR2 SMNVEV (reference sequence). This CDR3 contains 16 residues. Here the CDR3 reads CASSQALGRRLTEQFF. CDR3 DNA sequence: TGTGCCAGCAGTCAAGCCCTTGGGAGGCGCTTAACTGAGCAGTTCTTC.

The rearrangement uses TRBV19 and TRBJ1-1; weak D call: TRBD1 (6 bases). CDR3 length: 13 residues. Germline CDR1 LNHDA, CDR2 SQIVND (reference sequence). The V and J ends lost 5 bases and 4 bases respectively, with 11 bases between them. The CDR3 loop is CASSPQGTTEAFF. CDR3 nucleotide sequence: TGTGCCAGTAGTCCACAGGGAACCACTGAAGCTTTCTTT.

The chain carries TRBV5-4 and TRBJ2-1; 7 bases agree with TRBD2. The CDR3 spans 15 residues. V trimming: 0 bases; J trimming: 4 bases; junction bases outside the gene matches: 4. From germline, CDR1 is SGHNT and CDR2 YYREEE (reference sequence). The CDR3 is CASSLGSGPYNEQFF. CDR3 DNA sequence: TGTGCCAGCAGCTTGGGTAGCGGGCCTTACAATGAGCAGTTCTTC. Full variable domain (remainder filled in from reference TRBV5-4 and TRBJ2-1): ETGVTQSPTHLIKTRGQQVTLRCSSQSGHNTVSWYQQALGQGPQFIFQYYREEENGRGNFPPRFSGLQFPNYSSELNVNALELDDSALYLCASSLGSGPYNEQFFGPGTRLTVL.

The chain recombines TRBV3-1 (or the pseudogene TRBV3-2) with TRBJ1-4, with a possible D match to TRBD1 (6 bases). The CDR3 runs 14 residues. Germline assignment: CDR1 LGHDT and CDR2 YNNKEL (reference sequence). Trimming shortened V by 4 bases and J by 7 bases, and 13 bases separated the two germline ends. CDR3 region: CASSLRGIGEKLFF. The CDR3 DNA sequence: TGTGCCAGCAGCCTCAGGGGTATTGGTGAAAAACTGTTTTTT.

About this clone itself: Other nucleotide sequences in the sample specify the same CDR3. In nucleotides, the CDR3 is TGCGCCAGCAGCTTGGGCGCCGGGACTGAAGCTTTCTTT. It specifies CASSLGAGTEAFF. The chain joins TRBV5-1 to TRBJ1-1, with D uncertain. Germline V gene sequence: CDR1 SGHRS, CDR2 YFSETQ. This CDR3 contains 13 residues. V was cut by 0 bases and J by 5 bases, with 8 bases left in between.

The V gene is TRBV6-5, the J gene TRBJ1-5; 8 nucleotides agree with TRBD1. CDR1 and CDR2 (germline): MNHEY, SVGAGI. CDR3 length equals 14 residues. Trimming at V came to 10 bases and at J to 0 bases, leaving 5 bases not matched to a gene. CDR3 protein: CAIAQGVSNQPQHF. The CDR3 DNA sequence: TGTGCCATCGCACAGGGGGTTAGCAATCAGCCCCAGCATTTT.

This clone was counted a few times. The CDR3 DNA is TGTGCCAGCAGCTCTCTCGTAGGGTCAGGGGGGTCGAGCTACACCTTC. Protein product: CASSSLVGSGGSSYTF. This chain uses TRBV5-4 with TRBJ1-2; 7 bases match TRBD1. The junction had 17 bases not matched to a gene; V was cut back by 3 bases and J by 9 bases. Germline V lookup: CDR1 SGHNT, CDR2 YYREEE (reference sequence). The CDR3 is made up of 16 amino acids.

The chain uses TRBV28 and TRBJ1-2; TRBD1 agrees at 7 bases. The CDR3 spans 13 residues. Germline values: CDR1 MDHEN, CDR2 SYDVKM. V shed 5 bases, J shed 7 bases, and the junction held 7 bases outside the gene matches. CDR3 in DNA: TGTGCCAGCAGTCTACAGGGGACGGGTGGCTACACCTTC. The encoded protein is CASSLQGTGGYTF.

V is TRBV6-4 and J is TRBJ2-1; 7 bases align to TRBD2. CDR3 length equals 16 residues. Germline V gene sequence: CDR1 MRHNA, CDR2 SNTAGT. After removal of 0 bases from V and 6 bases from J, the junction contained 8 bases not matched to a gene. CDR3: CASSDSFSGYLNEQFF. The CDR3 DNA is TGTGCCAGCAGTGACTCCTTTAGCGGGTATCTCAATGAGCAGTTCTTC.

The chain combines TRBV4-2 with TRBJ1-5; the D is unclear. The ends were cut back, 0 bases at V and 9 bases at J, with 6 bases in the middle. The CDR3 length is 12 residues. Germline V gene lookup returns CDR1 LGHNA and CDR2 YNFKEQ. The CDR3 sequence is CASSQDGGPQHF. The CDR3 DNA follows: TGTGCCAGCAGCCAAGACGGTGGGCCCCAGCATTTT.

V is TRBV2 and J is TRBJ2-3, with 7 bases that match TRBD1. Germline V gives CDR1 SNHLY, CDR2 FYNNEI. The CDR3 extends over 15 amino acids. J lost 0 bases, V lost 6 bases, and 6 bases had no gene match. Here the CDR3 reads CASRFRDSSTDTQYF. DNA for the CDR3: TGTGCCAGCAGGTTCCGGGACAGCAGCACAGATACGCAGTATTTT.

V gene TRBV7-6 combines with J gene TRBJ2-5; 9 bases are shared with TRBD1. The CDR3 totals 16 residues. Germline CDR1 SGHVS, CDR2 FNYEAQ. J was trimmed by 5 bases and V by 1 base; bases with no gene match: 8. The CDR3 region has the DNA TGTGCCAGCAGCTTAGTAGAGATGACAGGGGGTGAGACCCAGTACTTC. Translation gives CASSLVEMTGGETQYF.

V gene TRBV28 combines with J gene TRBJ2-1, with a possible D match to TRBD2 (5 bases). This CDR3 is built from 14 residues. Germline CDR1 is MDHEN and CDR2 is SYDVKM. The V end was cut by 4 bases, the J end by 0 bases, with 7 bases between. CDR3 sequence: CASSSTSSYNEQFF. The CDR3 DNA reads TGTGCCAGCAGTTCTACTAGCTCCTACAATGAGCAGTTCTTC.

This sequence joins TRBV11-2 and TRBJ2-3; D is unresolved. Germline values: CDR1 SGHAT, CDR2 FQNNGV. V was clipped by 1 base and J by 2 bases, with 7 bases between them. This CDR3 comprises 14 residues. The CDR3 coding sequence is TGTGCCAGCAGCTTAGGACTCTCCACAGATACGCAGTATTTT. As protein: CASSLGLSTDTQYF.

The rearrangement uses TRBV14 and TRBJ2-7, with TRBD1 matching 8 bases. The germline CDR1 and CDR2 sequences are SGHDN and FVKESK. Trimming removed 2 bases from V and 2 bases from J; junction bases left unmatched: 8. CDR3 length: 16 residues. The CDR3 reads CASSQSPGTGTYEQYF. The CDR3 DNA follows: TGTGCCAGCAGCCAAAGCCCAGGGACAGGCACCTACGAGCAGTACTTC.

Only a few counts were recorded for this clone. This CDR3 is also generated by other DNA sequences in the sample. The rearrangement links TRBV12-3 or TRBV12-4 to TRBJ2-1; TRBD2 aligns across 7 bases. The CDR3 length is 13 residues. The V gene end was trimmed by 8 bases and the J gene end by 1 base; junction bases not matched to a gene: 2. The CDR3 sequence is CASGGSSYNEQFF. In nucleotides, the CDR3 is TGTGCCAGCGGCGGGAGTTCCTACAATGAGCAGTTCTTC.